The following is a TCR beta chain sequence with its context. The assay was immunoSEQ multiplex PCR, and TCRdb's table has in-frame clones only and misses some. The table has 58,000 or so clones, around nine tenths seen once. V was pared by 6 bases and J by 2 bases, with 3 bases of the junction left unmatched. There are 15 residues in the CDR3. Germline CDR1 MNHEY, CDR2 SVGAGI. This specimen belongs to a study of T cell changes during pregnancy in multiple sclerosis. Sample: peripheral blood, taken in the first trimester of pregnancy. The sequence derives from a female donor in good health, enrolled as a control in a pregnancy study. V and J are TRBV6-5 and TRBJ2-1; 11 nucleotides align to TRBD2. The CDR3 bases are TGTGCCAGCAGCCTTAGCGGGGGGGCCTACAATGAGCAGTTCTTC. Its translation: CASSLSGGAYNEQFF.